The following is a T cell receptor beta chain sequence with its context. Its antigen is unidentified. This record belongs to a study of shared clonotypes between healthy human individuals. Study outcomes and limitations: The authors expected sequencing depth to affect clonotype sharing among donors.

Some clones are missing from TCRdb's copy, which holds only in-frame ones; the method was immunoSEQ multiplex PCR. The table shows some 1,900,000 clones, with over 85% occurring only once. Trimming stripped 0 bases from V and 7 bases from J, with 15 bases between. Per the germline V gene, CDR1 is SGHVS and CDR2 is FQNEAQ. The CDR3 consists of 16 residues. Naive CD8 populations comprised CD45RO-negative cells positively selected for CCR7, excluding terminally differentiated effector memory CD45RA+ cells. Everyone who donated was a Caucasian adult who lived in Nashville, Tennessee. The specimen was naive CD8+ T cells sorted from blood. The rearrangement joins TRBV7-8 to TRBJ1-4, with a weak D call TRBD1 (6 bases). The clonotype comes from a man between 18 and 29 years old in good health. Here the CDR3 DNA reads TGTGCCAGCAGCTTAGCCGAACAGGGTGTGACTGAAAAACTGTTTTTT. Translating it yields CASSLAEQGVTEKLFF.